These 19 T cell receptor beta chains were all obtained from the same sample, sequenced in a study of cytomegalovirus exposure and HLA in healthy donors. The PCR had 60 Vbeta and 13 Jbeta primers. The data were produced by immunoSEQ multiplex PCR, yet TCRdb's version contains in-frame clones alone and is incomplete. Among about 160,000 clones, 78% were seen once, and the ten largest hold more than 1.2%. Sequenced sample: PBMCs. These receptors all stem from a male donor in good health and CMV-seronegative.

This rearrangement joins TRBV19 to TRBJ1-1; D might be TRBD1 (5 bases). The germline V and J ends were trimmed by 8 bases and 0 bases, with 10 bases remaining between them. Germline CDR1 LNHDA, CDR2 SQIVND (reference sequence). The CDR3 runs to 13 residues. The CDR3 reads CASQTELNTEAFF. CDR3 in DNA: TGTGCCAGTCAGACAGAACTGAACACTGAAGCTTTCTTT.

The table lists this clone with a few counts. This chain joins TRBV19 and TRBJ1-2; 12 bases agree with TRBD1. This CDR3 has 14 residues. The V gene's germline CDR1 is LNHDA and CDR2 SQIVND (reference sequence). The J segment lost 7 bases and the V segment lost 5 bases, leaving 5 bases of the junction unmatched. The CDR3 reads CASSPGQGASGYTF. CDR3 coding DNA: TGTGCCAGTAGTCCGGGACAGGGGGCCAGTGGCTACACCTTC.

Comments on this clone: At the DNA level, this CDR3 is encoded by other sequences in the same sample as well. The chain employs TRBV18 and TRBJ2-3; D is ambiguous. This CDR3 spans 12 amino acids. Germline loops: CDR1 KGHSH, CDR2 LQKENI. Trimming took off 3 bases at V and 2 bases at J, with 3 bases between the two ends. Here the CDR3 reads CASSPYTDTQYF. Here the CDR3 DNA reads TGTGCCAGCTCACCGTACACAGATACGCAGTATTTT.

The chain links TRBV29-1 to TRBJ2-3, with a weak D call TRBD1 (5 bases). The CDR3 is 12 residues long. Per the germline V gene, CDR1 is SQVTM and CDR2 is ANQGSEA. V was cut by 7 bases and J by 1 base, with 9 bases left in between. In DNA, the CDR3 is TGCAGCGCCAAAGGGGGCACAGATACGCAGTATTTT. It yields the protein CSAKGGTDTQYF.

The chain uses TRBV5-1 and TRBJ1-4; 9 nucleotides match TRBD1. This CDR3 spans 16 amino acids. CDR1 is SGHRS and CDR2 is YFSETQ in the germline V gene. Losses at the gene ends were 3 bases for V and 6 bases for J; bases not matched to a gene: 9. The CDR3 nucleotides read TGCGCCAGCAGCTGGGGGCCGGGACAGGGAGATGAAAAACTGTTTTTT. It is translated as CASSWGPGQGDEKLFF.

The chain recombines TRBV4-3 with TRBJ2-1; D remains unclear. There are 13 residues in the CDR3. V lost 0 bases to trimming and J lost 4 bases, with 4 bases between them. Germline CDR1 reads LGHNA; CDR2 reads YSLEER. The CDR3 DNA reads as TGCGCCAGCAGCCAAGATCATTACAATGAGCAGTTCTTC. This sequence encodes CASSQDHYNEQFF.

This clone has more than one count but fewer than ten. Here the CDR3 DNA reads TGTGCCAGCAGTGGACAGGGTAATGGCTACACCTTC. Protein product: CASSGQGNGYTF. The chain combines TRBV28 with TRBJ1-2; 8 nucleotides agree with TRBD1. Trimming removed 5 bases from V and 6 bases from J; junction bases left unmatched: 2. Germline CDR1 MDHEN, CDR2 SYDVKM. This CDR3 has 12 residues.

The V call is TRBV5-1, the J call TRBJ1-3, with 8 bases lining up with TRBD1. V shed 3 bases, J shed 4 bases, and the junction held 3 bases outside the gene matches. The CDR3 runs 14 residues. CDR1 and CDR2 (germline): SGHRS, YFSETQ. The CDR3 is CASSSGTGGNTIYF. The DNA for the CDR3 is TGCGCCAGCAGCTCCGGGACAGGAGGAAACACCATATATTTT.

Worth noting for this clone: At one boundary the junction diverges from the germline segment, which might be a read error. This chain joins TRBV5-1 and TRBJ2-7; 12 bases match TRBD1. This CDR3 region has 14 residues. The V gene's germline CDR1 is SGHRS and CDR2 YFSETQ. Here the CDR3 DNA reads TGCGCCAGCAGCTCCGGGACAGGGGGCTACGGGCAGTACTTC. Translation gives CASSSGTGGYGQYF.

The chain couples TRBV28 to TRBJ2-7; 8 positions match TRBD2. The junction had 6 bases not matched to a gene; V was cut back by 2 bases and J by 6 bases. The CDR3 extends over 14 amino acids. Germline CDR1 reads MDHEN; CDR2 reads SYDVKM. CDR3 DNA sequence: TGTGCCAGCAGTTTACGGGGGGGATCGGGCGAGCAGTACTTC. This sequence encodes CASSLRGGSGEQYF.

The CDR3 here is CASSHRDRGNQPQHF. CDR3 bases: TGTGCCAGCAGCCACCGGGACAGGGGCAATCAGCCCCAGCATTTT. The J gene is TRBJ1-5, the V gene TRBV5-4; 9 nucleotides agree with TRBD1. Per germline, CDR1 SGHNT and CDR2 YYREEE (reference sequence). The CDR3 contains 15 residues. Unmatched junction bases numbered 4, after V lost 4 bases and J lost 2 bases. Drawing the rest from reference TRBV5-4 and TRBJ1-5, the complete variable domain is ETGVTQSPTHLIKTRGQQVTLRCSSQSGHNTVSWYQQALGQGPQFIFQYYREEENGRGNFPPRFSGLQFPNYSSELNVNALELDDSALYLCASSHRDRGNQPQHFGDGTRLSIL.

The chain is built from TRBV7-2 and TRBJ2-7, with 9 bases matching TRBD1. The germline CDR1 and CDR2 sequences are SGHTA and FQGNSA. The CDR3 is made up of 18 amino acids. Trimming at V came to 3 bases and at J to 1 base, leaving 13 bases not matched to a gene. DNA of the CDR3: TGTGCCAGCAGCTTCAGGCCACAGGGGGCTAAATCATCCTACGAGCAGTACTTC. Protein product: CASSFRPQGAKSSYEQYF. Full variable domain (outside the CDR3, taken from reference TRBV7-2 and TRBJ2-7): GAGVSQSPSNKVTEKGKDVELRCDPISGHTALYWYRQSLGQGLEFLIYFQGNSAPDKSGLPSDRFSAERTGGSVSTLTIQRTQQEDSAVYLCASSFRPQGAKSSYEQYFGPGTRLTVT.

For this clone: One junction end disagrees with the germline gene, perhaps due to a read error. The CDR3 is CTSSIARDRSEQFF. The CDR3 coding sequence is TGTACCAGTAGTATAGCCCGGGACAGGTCTGAGCAGTTCTTC. This chain uses TRBV19 with TRBJ2-1; TRBD1 matches 8 bases. The CDR3 consists of 14 residues. Per the germline V gene, CDR1 is LNHDA and CDR2 is SQIVND (reference sequence).

The chain links TRBV27 to TRBJ2-5, with D perhaps matching TRBD1 (5 bases). Germline-derived CDR1 and CDR2 are MNHEY and SMNVEV (reference sequence). V was clipped by 6 bases and J by 2 bases, with 13 bases between them. The CDR3 covers 14 residues. The CDR3 is CASRHSQGQETQYF. The CDR3 DNA reads TGTGCCAGCAGACATTCCCAGGGTCAAGAGACCCAGTACTTC.

The chain couples TRBV4-1 to TRBJ1-5, with D hard to call. This CDR3 is built from 13 residues. The germline V and J ends were trimmed by 0 bases and 10 bases, with 10 bases remaining between them. From germline, CDR1 is MGHRA and CDR2 YSYEKL. The DNA for the CDR3 is TGCGCCAGCAGCCAAGATCTGGGCCTCCCCCAGCATTTT. Protein: CASSQDLGLPQHF.

The chain couples TRBV7-9 to TRBJ1-4; D unclear. Germline V gene lookup returns CDR1 SEHNR and CDR2 FQNEAQ (reference sequence). The germline V and J ends were trimmed by 5 bases and 0 bases, with 7 bases remaining between them. CDR3 length: 14 amino acids. The CDR3 nucleotides are TGTGCCAGCAGCCCCGGGGCAACTAATGAAAAACTGTTTTTT. It specifies CASSPGATNEKLFF.

V gene TRBV7-9 combines with J gene TRBJ2-7, with 9 bases fitting TRBD2. With 4 bases clipped from V and 0 bases from J, the junction kept 4 bases outside the gene matches. The CDR3 is 15 amino acids. CDR1 SEHNR and CDR2 FQNEAQ come from the germline V gene (reference sequence). CDR3 loop: CASSSSGDPSYEQYF. The CDR3 DNA reads TGTGCCAGCAGCTCTAGCGGGGATCCCTCCTACGAGCAGTACTTC. Drawing the rest from reference TRBV7-9 and TRBJ2-7, the complete variable domain is DTGVSQNPRHKITKRGQNVTFRCDPISEHNRLYWYRQTLGQGPEFLTYFQNEAQLEKSRLLSDRFSAERPKGSFSTLEIQRTEQGDSAMYLCASSSSGDPSYEQYFGPGTRLTVT.

V gene TRBV9 combines with J gene TRBJ2-7, with a weak D call TRBD2 (6 bases). Germline loops: CDR1 SGDLS, CDR2 YYNGEE. V was cut by 0 bases and J by 2 bases, with 12 bases left in between. CDR3 length: 15 residues. DNA for the CDR3: TGTGCCAGCAGCGTAGCGCCTAGCGAAACCTACGAGCAGTACTTC. It translates to CASSVAPSETYEQYF.

The chain uses TRBV11-2 and TRBJ2-1, with D perhaps TRBD2 (5 bases). This CDR3 has 15 amino acids. Trimming left V 3 bases short and J 8 bases short, with 17 bases between. Germline V gives CDR1 SGHAT, CDR2 FQNNGV. The CDR3 region is CASSFLSTVRDEQFF. CDR3 sequence (DNA): TGTGCCAGCAGCTTCCTGTCTACCGTGAGGGATGAGCAGTTCTTC.